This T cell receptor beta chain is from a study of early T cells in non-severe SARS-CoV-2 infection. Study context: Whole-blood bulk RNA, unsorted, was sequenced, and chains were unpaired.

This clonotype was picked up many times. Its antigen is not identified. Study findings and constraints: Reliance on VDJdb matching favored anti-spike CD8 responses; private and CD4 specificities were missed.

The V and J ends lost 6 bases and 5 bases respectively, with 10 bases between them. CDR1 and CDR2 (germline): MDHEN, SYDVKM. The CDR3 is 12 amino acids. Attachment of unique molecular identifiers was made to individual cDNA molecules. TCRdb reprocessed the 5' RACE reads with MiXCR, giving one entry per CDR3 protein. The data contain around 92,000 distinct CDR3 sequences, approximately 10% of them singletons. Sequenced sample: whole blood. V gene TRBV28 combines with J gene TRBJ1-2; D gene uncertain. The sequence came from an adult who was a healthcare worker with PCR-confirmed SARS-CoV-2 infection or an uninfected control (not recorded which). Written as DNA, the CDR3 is TGTGCCAGCAGCCCGGAGCATTATGGCTACACCTTC. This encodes CASSPEHYGYTF.